This T cell receptor beta chain was sequenced for a study of tumor and adjacent non-tumor tissue in lung cancer (dated by TCRdb to 2016 to 2018). Concerning the study at large: Patients with adenocarcinoma (approximately 11), squamous cell carcinoma (2) and small cell lung cancer (1) were included in the cohort. Among the approximately 15 patients, ages ranged from about 30 to 80 years, approximately 10 were men and 5 were women, and disease was TNM stage I to III. Sequencing generated a total of more than 100 million productive TCRbeta reads, averaging about 4.2 million reads per sample. Using bulk TCRbeta repertoires from roughly 14 lung cancer patients, the study set lung tumor tissue side by side with matched distant non-tumor lung tissue. For each patient, one tumor sample and one normal lung sample were taken, giving under 35 paired specimens that underwent TCRbeta CDR3 sequencing.

RNA was extracted from bulk unsorted tissue and checked for quality with a NanoDrop ND-1000 and an Agilent 2100. The donors were newly diagnosed lung cancer patients admitted for thoracic surgery in China from August to November 2014 who had not received prior chemotherapy. Patients with previous radiotherapy or chemotherapy, or with another concurrent cancer, were excluded from the study. Surgical tissue pieces of about 1-2.2 cm3 were preserved in RNAlater solution and were kept at -80 degrees C until use. The protocol used for the library was multiplex PCR. For sequencing, an Illumina HiSeq 2500 was employed. TCRbeta libraries were built by three rounds of nested PCR using primers (Table S4), following protocols modified from ARM-PCR. Before sequencing, PCR products of 200-500 bp were excised from the gel and purified with the QIAquick gel extraction kit. In the authors' own workflow: Trimmomatic was used to clean the reads, FLASH was used to merge the reads into complete CDR3 sequences, and MiTCR was used to assign the reads to V(D)J germline segments. Clonal diversity was computed as the inverse Simpson's index with VDJtools. In-frame sequences without a premature stop codon were defined as productive reads. The raw public data were reprocessed by TCRdb itself: fastp quality trimming at Q25, MiXCR clonotype calling, in-frame beta chains only. Every distinct CDR3 protein forms one entry, paired with its most common genes and DNA. Here the V and J calls rest on TCRdb's processing, not on the authors' analysis. In all, the sample holds about 200,000 distinct CDR3 sequences, and about 76% of those were seen once. The ten largest make up roughly 24% of the sample.

Counted from cysteine to phenylalanine, this CDR3 has 15 amino acids. The only DNA kept is the CDR3, 45 bases in frame from the first base. V lost 3 bases and J lost 10 bases; the stretch between them is 19 bases long. In its sample, this clonotype was seen many times. Its antigen is still unknown. Base qualities are not at hand, and no much larger clone is one base apart. General study outcomes and caveats: The cohort had only approximately 16 patients, and the authors noted that larger samples and more detailed clinical data are needed. A significantly larger cumulative share of the repertoire was made up by the top 100 clones in normal lung than in tumor tissue. Peripheral blood was not sequenced, so blood TCRbeta repertoires were not examined in the lung cancer patients of the study. Significantly higher TCR diversity was found in younger patients, and higher tumor TCR diversity was associated with shorter overall and disease-free survival. Tumor tissue showed significantly greater TCR diversity (inverse Simpson) than normal lung tissue (roughly 390 vs 170, P = 0.0075, Mann-Whitney U test). The sequencing platform is not named in the methods, and unique molecular identifiers are not mentioned.

Recombination connected TRBV12-3 or TRBV12-4 to TRBJ2-1; the D gene remains uncertain. The sample comprised lung tumor tissue. This receptor was identified in a man between 60 and 75 years old with non-small cell lung cancer. The CDR3 in this case is CASSFTYALLGEQFF. In nucleotide form, the sequence is TGTGCCAGCAGTTTCACCTACGCTCTTTTAGGGGAGCAGTTCTTC.